A selection of T cell receptor beta chains follows, all from one sample in a study of OX40 agonist ivuxolimab in advanced cancers. The data were produced by immunoSEQ multiplex PCR, yet TCRdb's version contains in-frame clones alone and is incomplete. The sample contains under 90,000 clones, more than 70% of which appear only once. This specimen consisted of CD4+ or CD8+ T cells sorted from blood, obtained in a trial of the OX40 agonist ivuxolimab. The receptors shown here come from an adult with an advanced solid tumor such as melanoma, head and neck, liver or kidney cancer. CDR3s include the opening cysteine and the closing phenylalanine or tryptophan. Each record gives: D gene, V gene, J gene, clone size, CDR3 protein, CDR3 DNA. D genes are given only for firm matches. The listing skips clone size in some rows; elsewhere it reads once, few, many or a size class.

d_gene: .; v_gene: TRBV29-1; j_gene: TRBJ1-4; abundance: .; CDR3aa: CSARDGHEKLFF; CDR3nt: TGCAGCGCCCGGGACGGTCATGAAAAACTGTTTTTT
d_gene: TRBD2; v_gene: TRBV7-2; j_gene: TRBJ2-7; abundance: .; CDR3aa: CASRANSGRALVLEQYF; CDR3nt: TGTGCCAGCAGGGCAAATAGCGGGAGGGCATTGGTCCTCGAGCAGTACTTC
d_gene: TRBD2; v_gene: TRBV7-2; j_gene: TRBJ2-3; abundance: .; CDR3aa: CASTSERGSTDTQYF; CDR3nt: TGTGCCAGCACCTCTGAGCGGGGAAGCACAGATACGCAGTATTTT
d_gene: TRBD1; v_gene: TRBV28; j_gene: TRBJ2-2; abundance: .; CDR3aa: CATRTGLTTGELFF; CDR3nt: TGTGCCACTAGGACAGGTCTAACTACCGGGGAGCTGTTTTTT
d_gene: .; v_gene: TRBV4-2; j_gene: TRBJ2-1; abundance: .; CDR3aa: CASSQGPQPTSYNEQFF; CDR3nt: TGTGCCAGCAGCCAGGGCCCGCAGCCGACCTCCTACAATGAGCAGTTCTTC
d_gene: TRBD1; v_gene: TRBV11-3; j_gene: TRBJ2-1; abundance: .; CDR3aa: CASSLGAGTGVQFF; CDR3nt: TGTGCCAGCAGCTTAGGCGCGGGGACAGGGGTGCAGTTCTTC
d_gene: .; v_gene: TRBV4-1; j_gene: TRBJ2-5; abundance: .; CDR3aa: CASSRRPSGETQYF; CDR3nt: TGCGCCAGCAGCCGTAGACCCAGCGGAGAGACCCAGTACTTC
d_gene: TRBD2; v_gene: TRBV5-1; j_gene: TRBJ2-7; abundance: .; CDR3aa: CASSLSYPGLQKYEQYF; CDR3nt: TGCGCCAGCAGCTTGTCTTATCCGGGACTACAGAAGTACGAGCAGTACTTC
d_gene: .; v_gene: TRBV5-1; j_gene: TRBJ2-7; abundance: few; CDR3aa: CASSPGPATLPEQYF; CDR3nt: TGCGCCAGCAGCCCCGGACCGGCTACCCTTCCCGAGCAGTACTTC
d_gene: TRBD2; v_gene: TRBV5-8; j_gene: TRBJ2-1; abundance: .; CDR3aa: CASSLSGRAADEQFF; CDR3nt: TGTGCCAGCAGCTTGAGCGGGAGGGCCGCGGATGAGCAGTTCTTC
d_gene: TRBD1; v_gene: TRBV28; j_gene: TRBJ1-2; abundance: .; CDR3aa: CASSPDRARGYTF; CDR3nt: TGTGCCAGCAGCCCGGACAGGGCCAGGGGCTACACCTTC
d_gene: .; v_gene: TRBV30; j_gene: TRBJ1-1; abundance: .; CDR3aa: CASRQDTEAFF; CDR3nt: TGTGCTTCCCGACAGGATACTGAAGCTTTCTTT
d_gene: .; v_gene: TRBV14; j_gene: TRBJ1-3; abundance: .; CDR3aa: CASSPSGLSGNTIYF; CDR3nt: TGTGCCAGCAGCCCTTCGGGTCTCTCTGGAAACACCATATATTTT
d_gene: .; v_gene: TRBV15; j_gene: TRBJ1-1; abundance: .; CDR3aa: CATAQDTEAFF; CDR3nt: TGTGCCACCGCCCAGGACACTGAAGCTTTCTTT
d_gene: .; v_gene: TRBV14; j_gene: TRBJ2-7; abundance: .; CDR3aa: CASSQSSYEQYF; CDR3nt: TGTGCCAGCAGCCAGAGCTCCTACGAGCAGTACTTC
d_gene: TRBD1; v_gene: TRBV11-1; j_gene: TRBJ2-7; abundance: .; CDR3aa: CASSRGQGAPYEQYF; CDR3nt: TGTGCCAGCAGCCGGGGACAGGGAGCCCCCTACGAGCAGTACTTC